This T cell receptor beta chain was retrieved from a study of post-analysis software for immune sequencing data. Overall study: Multiple sclerosis in the patients followed relapsing-remitting, secondary progressive and progressive-relapsing courses. Whole-study results and caveats: Patients had higher frequencies than controls of about five TRBV segments, including TRBV5-6, TRBV5-1 and TRBV20-1. Normalized Chao1 diversity was significantly lower in multiple sclerosis patients than in controls.

From germline, CDR1 is MDHEN and CDR2 SYDVKM. The V segment lost 5 bases and the J segment 0 bases; nucleotides outside the gene matches: 10. The CDR3 totals 17 residues. Every TCR beta cDNA library bore unique molecular identifiers. TCRdb used MiXCR to reprocess the PCR reads, holding one entry per CDR3 protein. The data show 750,000 to 950,000 distinct CDR3 sequences, about 45% seen once. Regarding this clonotype: Its antigen is undetermined.

The gene calls are TRBV28 and TRBJ2-4; 7 bases are a match to TRBD2. The TCR sequence derives from a girl aged 5-17 years with multiple sclerosis. The specimen sequenced was blood. Here the CDR3 reads CASSNTSVLKAKNIQYF. The CDR3 nucleotides read TGTGCCAGCAGTAATACTAGCGTCCTAAAAGCCAAAAACATTCAGTACTTC.